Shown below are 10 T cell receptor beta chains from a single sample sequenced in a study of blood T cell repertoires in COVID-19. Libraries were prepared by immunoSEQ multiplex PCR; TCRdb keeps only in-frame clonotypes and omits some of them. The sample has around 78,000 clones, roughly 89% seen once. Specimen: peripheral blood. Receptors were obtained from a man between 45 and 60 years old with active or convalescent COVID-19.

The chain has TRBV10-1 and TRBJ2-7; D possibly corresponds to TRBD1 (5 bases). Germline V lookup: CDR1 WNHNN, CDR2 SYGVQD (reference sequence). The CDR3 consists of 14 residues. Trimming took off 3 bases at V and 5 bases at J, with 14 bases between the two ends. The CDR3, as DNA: TGCGCCAGCAGTGATATAGGTCAGGGCAACGAGCAGTACTTC. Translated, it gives CASSDIGQGNEQYF.

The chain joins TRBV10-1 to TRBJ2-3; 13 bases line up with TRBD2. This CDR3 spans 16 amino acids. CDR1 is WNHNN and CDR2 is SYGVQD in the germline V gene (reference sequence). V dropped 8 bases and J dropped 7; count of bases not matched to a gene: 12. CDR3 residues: CASGTSGKSNVNTQYF. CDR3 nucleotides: TGCGCCAGCGGGACTAGCGGGAAAAGCAATGTGAATACGCAGTATTTT.

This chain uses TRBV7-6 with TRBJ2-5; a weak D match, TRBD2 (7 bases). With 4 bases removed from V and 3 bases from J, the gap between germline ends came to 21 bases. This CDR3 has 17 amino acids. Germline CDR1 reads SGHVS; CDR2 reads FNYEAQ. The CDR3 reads CASSSPGGRRTKETQYF. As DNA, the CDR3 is TGTGCCAGCAGCTCGCCGGGGGGCAGGAGGACCAAAGAGACCCAGTACTTC.

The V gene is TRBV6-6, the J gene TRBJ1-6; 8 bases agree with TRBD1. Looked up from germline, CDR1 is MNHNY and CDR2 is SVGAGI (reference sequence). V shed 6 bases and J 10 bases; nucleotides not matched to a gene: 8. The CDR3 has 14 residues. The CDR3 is CASRPDRGGSPLHF. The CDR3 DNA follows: TGTGCCAGCAGACCAGACAGGGGCGGCTCACCCCTCCACTTT.

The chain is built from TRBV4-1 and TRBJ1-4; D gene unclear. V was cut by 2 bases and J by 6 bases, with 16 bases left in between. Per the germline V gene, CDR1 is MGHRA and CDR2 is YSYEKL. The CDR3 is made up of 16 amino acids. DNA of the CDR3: TGCGCCAGCAGCCAATTCTCGGGAGTCGTAGATGAAAAACTGTTTTTT. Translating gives CASSQFSGVVDEKLFF.

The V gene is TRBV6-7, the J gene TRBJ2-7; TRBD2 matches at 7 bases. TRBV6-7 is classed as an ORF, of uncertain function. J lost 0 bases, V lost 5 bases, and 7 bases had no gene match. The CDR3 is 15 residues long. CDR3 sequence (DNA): TGTGCCAGCAGTGCGGGACTACCGATCTCCTACGAGCAGTACTTC. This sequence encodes CASSAGLPISYEQYF.

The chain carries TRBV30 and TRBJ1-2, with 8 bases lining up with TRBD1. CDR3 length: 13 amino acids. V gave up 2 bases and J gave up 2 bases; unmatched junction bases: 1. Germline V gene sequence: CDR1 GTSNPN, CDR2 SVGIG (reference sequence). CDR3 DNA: TGTGCCTGGAGTCGACAGGGGAACTATGGCTACACCTTC. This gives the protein CAWSRQGNYGYTF. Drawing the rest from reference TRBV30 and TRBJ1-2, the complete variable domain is SQTIHQWPATLVQPVGSPLSLECTVEGTSNPNLYWYRQAAGRGLQLLFYSVGIGQISSEVPQNLSASRPQDRQFILSSKKLLLSDSGFYLCAWSRQGNYGYTFGSGTRLTVV.

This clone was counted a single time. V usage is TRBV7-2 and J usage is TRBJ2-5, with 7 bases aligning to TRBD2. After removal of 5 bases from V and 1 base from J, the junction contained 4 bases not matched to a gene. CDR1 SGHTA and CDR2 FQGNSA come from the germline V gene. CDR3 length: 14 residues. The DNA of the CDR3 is TGTGCCAGCAGCACCCCTAGCGGCCAAGAGACCCAGTACTTC. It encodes CASSTPSGQETQYF.

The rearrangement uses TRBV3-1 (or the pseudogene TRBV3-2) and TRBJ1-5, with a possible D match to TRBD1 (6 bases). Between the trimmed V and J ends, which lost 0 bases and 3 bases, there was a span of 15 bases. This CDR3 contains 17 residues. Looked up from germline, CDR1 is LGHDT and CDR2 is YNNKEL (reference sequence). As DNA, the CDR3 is TGTGCCAGCAGCCAAGATAGGGGGGGGCTCGACAATCAGCCCCAGCATTTT. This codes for CASSQDRGGLDNQPQHF.

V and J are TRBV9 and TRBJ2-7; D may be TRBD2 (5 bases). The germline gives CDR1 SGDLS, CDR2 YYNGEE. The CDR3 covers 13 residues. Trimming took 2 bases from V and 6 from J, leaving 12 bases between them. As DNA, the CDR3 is TGTGCCAGCAGCGTGGGCGGAGGAATCGAGCAGTACTTC. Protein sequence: CASSVGGGIEQYF.